The entry below gives a single T cell receptor beta chain sequence along with its context. Its antigen is undetermined. The data were taken from a study of cytomegalovirus exposure and HLA in healthy donors. Germline lookup yields CDR1 MNHNY and CDR2 SVGAGI (reference sequence). The CDR3 has 16 amino acids. Trimming took 3 bases from V and 0 from J, leaving 12 bases between them. In the PCR, 60 Vbeta and 13 Jbeta primers were used. Sequencing used immunoSEQ multiplex PCR; TCRdb keeps in-frame clones, though not all of them. The sample lists some 98,000 clones; roughly four fifths were seen once. Study-level findings and limits: Links to common viral pathogens appeared, in a later analysis, for several of the most significant clusters. Later on, an analysis tied over 15,000 TCR beta sequences to HLA alleles at 0.05 false discovery rate. A missense DCLRE1C variant was associated with V- and J-gene trimming of TCR beta chains in a later analysis, and an independent cohort replicated the association. As a later analysis revealed, most CMV-associated TCR beta chains appeared HLA-restricted.

The TCR comes from a human donor in good health. Sequenced input: PBMCs. This chain connects TRBV6-6 to TRBJ1-5; D remains unclear. The CDR3 loop is CASSYGQTNSNQPQHF. In DNA, the CDR3 is TGTGCCAGCAGTTATGGGCAGACTAATAGCAATCAGCCCCAGCATTTT.